The clone carrying this T cell receptor beta chain was seen a few times. What it binds is unknown. Researchers ran the PCR with 60 Vbeta and 13 Jbeta primers. Sequencing was performed with immunoSEQ multiplex PCR; in TCRdb, only in-frame clones are kept and a portion is missing. The table includes about 200,000 clones, more than 9.5% detected once. This record comes from a study of cytomegalovirus exposure and HLA in healthy donors. General study findings and limits: TCR association rates varied by HLA locus in a later analysis, with DRB1 highest and HLA-C lowest. About 87% or about 30% of the time was how often most TCR beta V segments were productive, according to an earlier analysis. According to a later analysis, most TCR beta chains associated with CMV appeared HLA-restricted.

The CDR3 length is 15 residues. Per the germline V gene, CDR1 is SGHRS and CDR2 is YFSETQ. Trimming took 0 bases from V and 3 from J; bases not matched to a gene: 3. As for the donors, each was a healthy bone marrow donor. The chain combines TRBV5-1 with TRBJ1-1, with 9 nucleotides matching TRBD1. This receptor was obtained from a man in his fifties or sixties in good health and CMV-seropositive. Sequencing was performed on PBMCs. CDR3 region: CASSLAGTGYTEAFF. CDR3 nucleotides: TGCGCCAGCAGCTTGGCAGGGACAGGGTACACTGAAGCTTTCTTT. Full variable domain (missing parts from reference TRBV5-1 and TRBJ1-1): KAGVTQTPRYLIKTRGQQVTLSCSPISGHRSVSWYQQTPGQGLQFLFEYFSETQRNKGNFPGRFSGRQFSNSRSEMNVSTLELGDSALYLCASSLAGTGYTEAFFGQGTRLTVV.